Below are 2 T cell receptor beta chains sequenced from a single sample in a study of cytotoxic CD8 clonotypes in ibrutinib-treated CLL. Assay used: immunoSEQ multiplex PCR; TCRdb lists only in-frame clones, some missing. The sample lists tens of thousands of clones; around 79% were seen once. This sample comprised PBMCs, obtained after 12 months of ibrutinib treatment. The origin of the receptors is a human donor with chronic lymphocytic leukemia.

The chain combines TRBV19 with TRBJ2-3, with unresolved D. Per germline, CDR1 LNHDA and CDR2 SQIVND (reference sequence). V gave up 0 bases and J gave up 4 bases, with 8 bases separating them. The CDR3 is 14 amino acids. Here the CDR3 reads CASSIEIGSDTQYF. CDR3 nucleotides: TGTGCCAGTAGTATAGAAATCGGGTCAGATACGCAGTATTTT.

The genes are TRBV19 and TRBJ2-3; 9 nucleotides match TRBD1. From germline, CDR1 is LNHDA and CDR2 SQIVND (reference sequence). Trimming cost V 9 bases and J 10 bases; bases outside gene matches: 8. The CDR3 runs to 12 residues. This chain's CDR3 is CASGDRVGPQYF. The CDR3 region has the DNA TGTGCCAGCGGGGACAGGGTGGGTCCGCAGTATTTT.